Listed below are T cell receptor beta chains from one sample, sequenced in a study of shared clonotypes between healthy human individuals. TCRdb's table, derived via immunoSEQ multiplex PCR, lists solely in-frame clones and lacks some. Found here are 800,000 to 1,200,000 clones, more than 75% of them singletons; the top ten hold 0.52%. Sequencing was carried out using memory CD4+ T cells from PBMCs. Receptors originate from a young man in good health. Some clones in this sample may be carry-over from other donors' samples. The CDR3 runs from the conserved cysteine through the conserved F or W. A D gene is named only where the DNA matches it firmly. Size is stated for part of the rows, as once, few or many counts, or as a class when the clone is expanded.

.	TRBV29-1	TRBJ2-7	.	CSVEDTYSYEQYF	TGCAGCGTTGAGGACACCTACTCCTACGAGCAGTACTTC
.	TRBV7-8	TRBJ1-1	TRBD1	CASSLWGTGRRVNTEAFF	TGTGCCAGCAGCTTGTGGGGGACAGGGAGAAGAGTGAACACTGAAGCTTTCTTT
.	TRBV6-1	TRBJ1-1	.	CASSWNAEAFF	TGTGCCAGCAGTTGGAACGCCGAAGCTTTCTTT
.	TRBV7-3	TRBJ2-3	TRBD1	CASSPGGVGTDTQYF	TGTGCCAGCAGCCCAGGGGGAGTCGGCACAGATACGCAGTATTTT
once	TRBV18	TRBJ2-2	TRBD2	CASSGTSGRSYANTGELFF	TGTGCCAGCTCCGGGACTAGCGGGAGGTCCTACGCGAACACCGGGGAGCTGTTTTTT
.	TRBV7-8	TRBJ1-3	TRBD1	CASSFLLQGASGNTIYF	TGTGCCAGCAGCTTCTTACTACAGGGGGCCTCTGGAAACACCATATATTTT
.	TRBV12-5	TRBJ2-6	.	CASGLVPGGAGANVLTF	TGTGCTAGTGGTTTGGTACCGGGCGGGGCTGGGGCCAACGTCCTGACTTTC
.	TRBV7-8	TRBJ2-7	.	CASSLRGSTYEQYF	TGTGCCAGCAGCTTAAGAGGGTCCACCTACGAGCAGTACTTC
.	TRBV28	TRBJ2-2	.	CASSPPTGLNTGELFF	TGTGCCAGCAGTCCCCCGACAGGACTAAACACCGGGGAGCTGTTTTTT
.	TRBV28	TRBJ2-2	TRBD2	CASSISGRGNTGELFF	TGTGCCAGCAGTATTAGCGGGAGGGGGAACACCGGGGAGCTGTTTTTT
.	TRBV2	TRBJ2-2	.	CASHAQGVNTGELFF	TGTGCCAGCCACGCACAGGGTGTGAACACCGGGGAGCTGTTTTTT
few	TRBV7-9	TRBJ2-6	.	CASSTNLGDSGANVLTF	TGTGCCAGCAGCACCAACCTTGGAGACTCTGGGGCCAACGTCCTGACTTTC
.	TRBV5-1	TRBJ2-1	TRBD2	CASSSLAGGGWDEQFF	TGCGCCAGCAGCTCCCTAGCGGGAGGAGGTTGGGATGAGCAGTTCTTC
.	TRBV28	TRBJ1-5	TRBD1	CASTPGTGAQPQHF	TGTGCCAGCACCCCGGGGACAGGGGCTCAGCCCCAGCATTTT
.	TRBV5-1	TRBJ1-3	.	CASSLGGGSSGNTIYF	TGCGCCAGCAGCTTGGGTGGCGGGAGCTCTGGAAACACCATATATTTT
.	TRBV12-5	TRBJ1-2	.	CASGSRAGDNYGYTF	TGTGCTAGTGGTTCTAGGGCTGGGGACAACTATGGCTACACCTTC
.	TRBV27	TRBJ2-7	.	CASSSRARLAGEAIDYEQYF	TGTGCCAGCAGTTCCCGCGCCCGACTCGCTGGGGAGGCCATAGACTACGAGCAGTACTTC
.	TRBV18	TRBJ2-1	TRBD2	CASSLGLAGGPASYNEQFF	TGTGCCAGCTCACTTGGACTAGCGGGAGGGCCCGCTTCCTACAATGAGCAGTTCTTC
.	TRBV25-1	TRBJ2-7	.	CASSRAYEQYF	TGTGCCAGCAGTAGAGCCTACGAGCAGTACTTC
.	TRBV7-9	TRBJ1-2	.	CASSLEQGGGYTF	TGTGCCAGCAGCTTAGAACAGGGTGGCGGCTACACCTTC
.	TRBV5-1	TRBJ2-5	TRBD1	CASSVEQGSQETQYF	TGCGCCAGCAGCGTGGAACAGGGGAGCCAAGAGACCCAGTACTTC
.	TRBV28	TRBJ2-3	TRBD1	CASSSNDRASTDTQYF	TGTGCCAGCAGTTCGAACGACAGGGCCTCCACAGATACGCAGTATTTT
.	TRBV5-1	TRBJ2-3	.	CASSLGLATDTQYF	TGCGCCAGCAGCTTGGGCCTAGCTACAGATACGCAGTATTTT
once	TRBV6-6	TRBJ2-7	.	CASSYGASRSYEQYF	TGTGCCAGCAGTTATGGGGCTAGCAGATCCTACGAGCAGTACTTC
.	TRBV6-5	TRBJ2-4	TRBD2	CASSYSHGRAGIQYF	TGTGCCAGCAGTTACTCACACGGGAGGGCCGGCATTCAGTACTTC
.	TRBV27	TRBJ2-3	.	CASSLDPGLRTDTQYF	TGTGCCAGCAGTTTGGACCCGGGACTCCGCACAGATACGCAGTATTTT
many	TRBV19	TRBJ2-3	TRBD2	CASSTRLAGYTDTQYF	TGTGCCAGTAGTACCCGACTAGCGGGATACACAGATACGCAGTATTTT
once	TRBV27	TRBJ2-7	.	CASGRLKEPEQYF	TGTGCCAGCGGGAGACTGAAAGAGCCCGAGCAGTACTTC
.	TRBV4-1	TRBJ2-7	TRBD2	CASSQDPGGEQYF	TGCGCCAGCAGCCAAGATCCGGGGGGGGAGCAGTACTTC
.	TRBV7-2	TRBJ2-3	.	CASSLGFSTDTQYF	TGTGCCAGCAGCTTAGGTTTCTCCACAGATACGCAGTATTTT
.	TRBV13	TRBJ2-6	.	CASSRGANVLTF	TGTGCCAGCTCCAGGGGGGCCAACGTCCTGACTTTC
few	TRBV10-3	TRBJ1-1	TRBD1	CAISDPTGDRTEAFF	TGTGCCATCAGTGACCCGACAGGGGATAGGACTGAAGCTTTCTTT
few	TRBV5-4	TRBJ2-1	.	CASSLGSGVASYNEQFF	TGTGCCAGCAGCTTGGGTTCTGGCGTGGCCTCCTACAATGAGCAGTTCTTC
.	TRBV6-5	TRBJ2-2	TRBD2	CASSSLLAGRRGAVF	TGTGCCAGCAGTTCCCTACTAGCGGGACGACGGGGAGCTGTTTTT
.	TRBV9	TRBJ2-5	TRBD2	CASSARTSGRATQETQYF	TGTGCCAGCAGCGCGAGGACTAGCGGGAGGGCAACCCAAGAGACCCAGTACTTC
.	TRBV28	TRBJ2-5	TRBD2	CASSSPGSGRRETQYF	TGTGCCAGCAGCTCTCCGGGTAGCGGGAGAAGGGAGACCCAGTACTTC
.	TRBV11-2	TRBJ2-2	.	CASRNLKGANTGELFF	TGTGCCAGCAGGAATCTTAAAGGGGCGAACACCGGGGAGCTGTTTTTT